This record covers a single TCR beta chain. Its target is not known. CDR3 size: 15 residues. Germline CDR1 is SGHTA and CDR2 is FQGNSA. Trimming took 5 bases from V and 0 from J, leaving 8 bases between them. Each CDR3 protein is one row after TCRdb ran MiXCR on the 5' RACE reads. Of some 450,000 distinct CDR3 sequences in the sample, roughly 18% were seen once. The record originates from a study of T-cell memory formation after mild COVID-19. General observations from the study: The appearance of some responding clones in pre-infection memory suggested that cross-reactive memory joined. Contracting CD4+ clones sat mainly in CM and EM; CD8+ in EMRA.

The receptor comes from a man aged 18 to 35 who had mild COVID-19 (a few samples of this study predate the infection). Cell type and time point are not known. This chain connects TRBV7-2 to TRBJ2-6; D is unclear. Material for sequencing was PBMCs or a T cell subset sorted from them (not recorded which). Here the CDR3 reads CASSPQHSGANVLTF. In DNA form, the CDR3 reads TGTGCCAGCAGCCCACAGCACTCTGGGGCCAACGTCCTGACTTTC.